One and the same sample provided the 18 T cell receptor beta chains below, sequenced in a study of early T cells in non-severe SARS-CoV-2 infection. TCRdb independently ran MiXCR on the 5' RACE reads; one entry per CDR3 protein. The top ten hold about 1.4% of the sample, which has approximately 60,000 distinct CDR3 sequences, roughly an eighth seen once. The material sequenced was whole blood. The receptors originated from an adult who was a healthcare worker with PCR-confirmed SARS-CoV-2 infection or an uninfected control (not recorded which).

A note on this clonotype: This may stem from a read error, because a much larger clone lies one nucleotide away. This chain links TRBV6-5 with TRBJ2-7, with TRBD1 matching 8 bases. The CDR3 runs to 15 residues. Germline V lookup: CDR1 MNHEY, CDR2 SVGAGI. The chain's CDR3 is CASSYWSGGLYKQYF. The CDR3 region has the DNA TGTGCCAGCAGTTACTGGTCAGGGGGCCTCTACAAGCAGTACTTC.

CDR3 in DNA: TGTGCCAGCAGTCCCGGGACATTCTCCTACGAGCAGTACTTC. Its translation is CASSPGTFSYEQYF. The chain uses TRBV28 and TRBJ2-7; tentative D call: TRBD1 (6 bases). Trimming pared 5 bases from V and 0 bases from J, leaving 11 bases between. This CDR3 region has 14 residues. Germline CDR1 and CDR2: MDHEN and SYDVKM.

There are many counts of this clonotype. This rearrangement joins TRBV20-1 to TRBJ1-1; D unclear. V shed 4 bases and J shed 9 bases, with 18 bases lying between them. Germline-derived CDR1 and CDR2 are DFQATT and SNEGSKA (reference sequence). This CDR3 spans 13 amino acids. As DNA, the CDR3 is TGCAGTGCTAAACCGCTCACCACTGGCCAAGCTTTCTTT. It specifies CSAKPLTTGQAFF.

V gene TRBV29-1 combines with J gene TRBJ1-5; D gene unclear. Trimming pared 6 bases from V and 4 bases from J, leaving 10 bases between. The CDR3 runs 12 residues. Looked up from germline, CDR1 is SQVTM and CDR2 is ANQGSEA. CDR3 amino acids: CSVGHINQPQHF. CDR3 in DNA: TGCAGCGTGGGCCACATTAATCAGCCCCAGCATTTT. The complete variable domain, with remaining parts taken from reference TRBV29-1 and TRBJ1-5, reads SAVISQKPSRDICQRGTSLTIQCQVDSQVTMMFWYRQQPGQSLTLIATANQGSEATYESGFVIDKFPISRPNLTFSTLTVSNMSPEDSSIYLCSVGHINQPQHFGDGTRLSIL.

A few counts support this clonotype. This chain links TRBV5-5 with TRBJ1-1, with TRBD1 as a possible D gene (5 bases). The CDR3 is 12 amino acids. V lost 6 bases and J lost 5, with 11 bases in between. Germline V CDR1 and CDR2: SGHKS, YYEKEE (reference sequence). Here the CDR3 DNA reads TGTGCCAGCACCTATTGGGGGACTGAAGCTTTCTTT. This translates into CASTYWGTEAFF.

The chain joins TRBV5-4 to TRBJ1-1; D is unclear. Germline V gene data show CDR1 as SGHNT and CDR2 as YYREEE (reference sequence). V was shortened by 1 base and J by 7 bases, with 8 bases between the two germline ends. This CDR3 region has 12 residues. The CDR3 sequence is CASSLPPGEAFF. As DNA, the CDR3 is TGTGCCAGCAGCTTGCCCCCCGGTGAAGCTTTCTTT.

This clonotype was found many times. The rearrangement uses TRBV7-8 and TRBJ1-5; 8 bases fit TRBD1. J lost 7 bases, V lost 4 bases, and 12 bases had no gene match. Germline lookup yields CDR1 SGHVS and CDR2 FQNEAQ. The CDR3 has 16 residues. This CDR3 is CASSSVPGQARQPQHF. In DNA, the CDR3 is TGTGCCAGCAGCTCAGTACCGGGACAGGCGAGGCAGCCCCAGCATTTT.

The sample holds a few counts of this clonotype. The chain couples TRBV4-3 to TRBJ2-3, with 9 bases identical to TRBD2. V dropped 0 bases and J dropped 2; count of bases not matched to a gene: 6. The CDR3 runs to 17 residues. Germline assignment: CDR1 LGHNA and CDR2 YSLEER. CDR3 in amino acids: CASSQEQAGGLTDTQYF. The CDR3 region has the DNA TGCGCCAGCAGCCAAGAGCAAGCGGGGGGCCTCACAGATACGCAGTATTTT.

CDR3 protein: CASSPPDRGDIQYF. CDR3 nucleotide sequence: TGTGCCAGCAGCCCCCCGGACAGGGGCGACATTCAGTACTTC. V is TRBV7-9 and J is TRBJ2-4; TRBD1 matches at 9 bases. The length of the CDR3 is 14 residues. Losses at the gene ends were 5 bases for V and 8 bases for J; bases not matched to a gene: 7. CDR1 and CDR2 (germline): SEHNR, FQNEAQ (reference sequence).

The V call is TRBV5-5, the J call TRBJ2-1; 9 bases fit TRBD2. Trimming cost V 2 bases and J 4 bases; bases outside gene matches: 7. The CDR3 has 16 residues. Germline assignment: CDR1 SGHKS and CDR2 YYEKEE (reference sequence). CDR3 sequence reads: CASSFLVAGVYNEQFF. For the CDR3, the DNA is TGTGCCAGCAGCTTTCTGGTAGCGGGGGTATACAATGAGCAGTTCTTC.

V usage is TRBV12-3 or TRBV12-4 and J usage is TRBJ1-1; D is uncertain. The V end lost 7 bases, the J end lost 5 bases, and 14 bases lay between the germline ends. The CDR3 consists of 13 residues. The CDR3 is CASISRSWTEAFF. The CDR3 DNA follows: TGTGCCAGCATCTCAAGGAGCTGGACTGAAGCTTTCTTT.

This clonotype was seen at least ten times. This chain links TRBV12-3 or TRBV12-4 with TRBJ2-2, with TRBD1 matching 8 bases. This CDR3 contains 15 residues. With V trimmed by 7 bases and J by 2 bases, 6 bases remained unmatched. The CDR3, as DNA: TGTGCCAGCACCCTGACAGGGGCAAACACCGGGGAGCTGTTTTTT. Its protein is CASTLTGANTGELFF.

This clonotype showed up just a few times. V usage is TRBV7-2 and J usage is TRBJ2-7; possibly TRBD2 for D (6 bases). This CDR3 contains 14 residues. Germline values: CDR1 SGHTA, CDR2 FQGNSA. V lost 2 bases to trimming and J lost 6 bases, with 14 bases between them. The DNA for the CDR3 is TGTGCCAGCAGCTTACTTATGCGGGGTGGCGAGCAGTACTTC. This encodes CASSLLMRGGEQYF.

The table lists this clonotype with a few counts. One end of the junction varies from germline; a read error may be responsible. The chain carries TRBV11-2 and TRBJ2-1, with D possibly being TRBD1 (5 bases). The CDR3 is made up of 15 amino acids. Looked up from germline, CDR1 is SGHAT and CDR2 is FQNNGV. CDR3 in amino acids: CASSLRGFSSNEQFF. CDR3 nucleotide sequence: TGTGCCAGCAGCTTAAGGGGTTTCTCCTCCAATGAGCAGTTCTTC.

This rearrangement joins TRBV9 to TRBJ2-7; a weak D match, TRBD2 (6 bases). The CDR3 sequence is 15 residues long. Germline CDR1 reads SGDLS; CDR2 reads YYNGEE. The germline V and J ends were trimmed by 4 bases and 4 bases, with 18 bases remaining between them. The CDR3 loop reads CASSPGGHRGYEQYF. CDR3 DNA: TGTGCCAGCAGCCCGGGCGGTCATCGGGGGTACGAGCAGTACTTC.

This clonotype has just a few counts. The rearrangement links TRBV30 to TRBJ2-7; the match to TRBD1 covers 9 bases. This CDR3 has 19 residues. In germline, CDR1 is GTSNPN, CDR2 SVGIG (reference sequence). J lost 0 bases, V lost 3 bases, and 18 bases had no gene match. CDR3 protein: CAWRRSGTGLASRSYEQYF. The CDR3 region has the DNA TGTGCCTGGAGAAGGAGCGGGACAGGGCTAGCTAGCCGCTCCTACGAGCAGTACTTC.

This clonotype was counted between two and nine times. The CDR3: CASSFDRGATDTQYF. CDR3 DNA sequence: TGTGCCAGCAGCTTCGACAGGGGAGCCACAGATACGCAGTATTTT. The V and J genes are TRBV7-9 and TRBJ2-3; 8 positions match TRBD1. This CDR3 has 15 amino acids. CDR1 is SEHNR, CDR2 FQNEAQ, per germline (reference sequence). Germline trimming cut 3 bases from V and 2 bases from J; bases unmatched to any gene: 4.

The chain links TRBV7-9 to TRBJ2-1, with D possibly being TRBD1 (6 bases). The CDR3 is 15 amino acids. Trimming left V 7 bases short and J 4 bases short, with 17 bases between. Germline-derived CDR1 and CDR2 are SEHNR and FQNEAQ (reference sequence). The CDR3 nucleotides are TGTGCCAGCACCCTAGGGCGAACAGGGTACAATGAGCAGTTCTTC. Its protein product is CASTLGRTGYNEQFF.